One sample yielded the 19 T cell receptor beta chains listed below, sequenced in a study of blood T cells in healthy people across ages. Then a second PCR, running roughly 7 to 11 cycles, was carried out with a sample-barcoded 5' primer and a J-beta primer mix. One entry per CDR3 protein, called by TCRdb with MiXCR from the 5' RACE reads. This sample has 900,000 to 950,000 distinct CDR3 sequences, with about 28% found just once. In addition, the sample was reused for a study of T cells of mothers and their children.

Sequencing used blood. The receptors come from a woman aged 40 to 50 in good health.

This clonotype has at least ten counts. Written as DNA, the CDR3 is TGTGCCACCAGCAGAGATTCAGCAACAGGGGTTCGGGAAAAACTGTTTTTT. Residues: CATSRDSATGVREKLFF. This chain links TRBV15 with TRBJ1-4; TRBD1 aligns across 7 bases. CDR1 and CDR2 from the germline V gene are LNHNV and YYDKDF (reference sequence). Trimming removed 0 bases from V and 8 bases from J; junction bases left unmatched: 12. The CDR3 has 17 amino acids.

A few counts support this clonotype. This may be a read error: a much more frequent sequence differs by one nucleotide. This chain uses TRBV7-6 with TRBJ2-1; D is unresolved. Germline lookup yields CDR1 SGHVS and CDR2 FNYEAQ. The CDR3 loop spans 15 amino acids. The CDR3 sequence is CASGLSQRPYNEQFF. The CDR3 nucleotides are TGTGCCAGCGGCTTATCCCAACGGCCCTACAATGAGCAGTTCTTC.

The chain combines TRBV7-2 with TRBJ1-5; D is possibly TRBD1 (6 bases). The germline gives CDR1 SGHTA, CDR2 FQGNSA. V was cut by 5 bases and J by 2 bases, with 13 bases left in between. This CDR3 has 15 residues. The CDR3 loop reads CASSSGDRCNQPQHF. DNA of the CDR3: TGTGCCAGCAGCAGCGGAGACAGGTGCAATCAGCCCCAGCATTTT.

The sample holds many counts of this clonotype. V gene TRBV27 combines with J gene TRBJ2-7; 12 bases are shared with TRBD1. Trimming removed 5 bases from V and 4 bases from J; junction bases left unmatched: 6. Germline CDR1 is MNHEY and CDR2 is SMNVEV (reference sequence). This CDR3 has 15 residues. The CDR3 here is CASSLGTGGQYEQYF. The CDR3 DNA follows: TGTGCCAGCAGTCTTGGGACAGGGGGCCAATACGAGCAGTACTTC.

This clonotype was found a few times. The chain uses TRBV12-3 or TRBV12-4 and TRBJ1-2; D gene unclear. This CDR3 has 14 amino acids. Deletions cut 7 bases from V and 4 bases from J, with 16 bases between. The CDR3 spells CASTEGSAPYGYTF. For the CDR3, the DNA is TGTGCCAGCACGGAGGGCAGTGCGCCCTATGGCTACACCTTC.

This clonotype has ten or more counts. CDR3 loop: CSVEESGGSYEQYF. CDR3 sequence (DNA): TGCAGCGTTGAAGAGTCGGGGGGCTCCTACGAGCAGTACTTC. The rearrangement links TRBV29-1 to TRBJ2-7, with 7 bases fitting TRBD2. The CDR3 contains 14 residues. V lost 0 bases to trimming and J lost 0 bases; unmatched junction nucleotides: 2. Germline lookup yields CDR1 SQVTM and CDR2 ANQGSEA.

V is TRBV29-1 and J is TRBJ2-4; TRBD1 might be the D (5 bases). V gave up 5 bases and J gave up 0 bases, with 11 bases separating them. The CDR3 length is 14 residues. Per germline, CDR1 SQVTM and CDR2 ANQGSEA. The CDR3 region is CSVQGKLAKNIQYF. The DNA for the CDR3 is TGCAGCGTTCAGGGCAAATTAGCCAAAAACATTCAGTACTTC.

The chain combines TRBV4-3 with TRBJ2-7, with 9 bases that match TRBD1. There are 16 residues in the CDR3. CDR1 and CDR2 from the germline V gene are LGHNA and YSLEER. Germline trimming cut 1 base from V and 0 bases from J; bases unmatched to any gene: 4. DNA of the CDR3: TGCGCCAGCAGCCAAGCGCGGGACAGGGCCTCCTACGAGCAGTACTTC. Translated: CASSQARDRASYEQYF.

This chain connects TRBV9 to TRBJ2-1, with 13 bases lining up with TRBD2. The germline gives CDR1 SGDLS, CDR2 YYNGEE. The ends lost 2 bases at V and 10 bases at J; junction bases unmatched: 12. The CDR3 contains 17 residues. The CDR3 protein is CASSVRTSGGGSGEQFF. CDR3 nucleotide sequence: TGTGCCAGCAGCGTCCGTACTAGCGGGGGGGGTAGCGGGGAGCAGTTCTTC.

Note on this clonotype: Mismatch with germline at one junction end may stem from a read error. The chain employs TRBV7-8 and TRBJ1-5; no reliable D call. CDR3 length: 17 residues. Germline-derived CDR1 and CDR2 are SGHVS and FQNEAQ. CDR3 amino acids: CASSLVWTTEPNQPQHF. CDR3 coding DNA: TGTGCCAGCAGCTTAGTCTGGACGACGGAACCAAATCAGCCTCAGCATTTT.

This clonotype came up many times. CDR3 nucleotides: TGTGCCAGCAGCTTAGGGAGGACCTATAATTCACCCCTCCACTTT. It yields the protein CASSLGRTYNSPLHF. The chain combines TRBV7-2 with TRBJ1-6, with D hard to call. Germline V CDR1 and CDR2: SGHTA, FQGNSA. The CDR3 runs to 15 residues. Trimming took 1 base from V and 2 from J, leaving 6 bases between them.

The chain joins TRBV6-2 or TRBV6-3 to TRBJ2-7; TRBD2 aligns across 12 bases. The CDR3 extends over 15 amino acids. The germline gives CDR1 MNHEY, CDR2 SVGEGT. V lost 4 bases, J lost 4 bases, and 5 bases stayed unmatched. CDR3 amino acids: CASSLWTSGEYEQYV. The CDR3 DNA is TGTGCCAGCAGTTTATGGACTAGCGGGGAATACGAGCAGTACGTC.

This clonotype was seen more than once but under ten times. This chain links TRBV24-1 with TRBJ2-7, with D possibly being TRBD1 (5 bases). The CDR3 is 14 amino acids. Trimming left V 6 bases short and J 2 bases short, with 13 bases between. The germline gives CDR1 KGHDR, CDR2 SFDVKD. In DNA, the CDR3 is TGTGCCACCAGTCAGGGTCGAAGCCCCTACGAGCAGTACTTC. This sequence encodes CATSQGRSPYEQYF.

CDR3 sequence reads: CASSSPQGSYGYTF. In nucleotides, the CDR3 is TGTGCCAGCAGCTCTCCACAGGGTTCCTATGGCTACACCTTC. The chain combines TRBV13 with TRBJ1-2; tentatively, D is TRBD1 (6 bases). The CDR3 sequence is 14 residues long. The V gene lost 4 bases and the J gene lost 4 bases, with 13 bases spanning the gap. CDR1 and CDR2 (germline): PRHDT, FYEKMQ (reference sequence).

In this sample, this clonotype turned up a few times. The chain joins TRBV10-3 to TRBJ1-1; D gene ambiguous. V lost 6 bases and J lost 1, with 3 bases in between. The CDR3 is 11 residues long. The germline gives CDR1 ENHRY, CDR2 SYGVKD. The CDR3 sequence: CAIRGNTEAFF. CDR3 nucleotides: TGTGCCATCAGGGGGAACACTGAAGCTTTCTTT.

Note on this clonotype: A much larger clone lies one base from this, so it may be a read error. The chain employs TRBV29-1 and TRBJ2-4, with a possible D match to TRBD2 (6 bases). The assigned J gene may be wrong: the sequence end matches TRBJ2-7 better. The CDR3 sequence is 13 residues long. Germline CDR1 reads SQVTM; CDR2 reads ANQGSEA. The CDR3 sequence is CCVGGVVSNEQYF. The CDR3 DNA reads as TGCTGCGTTGGAGGGGTAGTCAGTAACGAGCAGTACTTC.

In its sample, this clonotype was seen a few times. The chain has TRBV5-1 and TRBJ1-1; D is uncertain. CDR1 SGHRS and CDR2 YFSETQ come from the germline V gene. The CDR3 spans 15 residues. Trimming took 5 bases from V and 1 from J, leaving 15 bases between them. DNA for the CDR3: TGCGCCAGCAGAGGGCCAGTCTCAGGGAACACTGAAGCTTTCTTT. Protein sequence: CASRGPVSGNTEAFF.

This clonotype has ten or more counts. The chain links TRBV28 to TRBJ2-7, with 7 bases matching TRBD2. The germline V gene has CDR1 MDHEN and CDR2 SYDVKM. The V gene end was trimmed by 7 bases and the J gene end by 0 bases; junction bases not matched to a gene: 12. CDR3 size: 16 residues. The CDR3 here is CASKTASGRISYEQYF. The CDR3 bases are TGTGCCAGCAAAACGGCTAGCGGCCGAATCTCCTACGAGCAGTACTTC. The whole variable domain, filled in from reference TRBV28 and TRBJ2-7, reads DVKVTQSSRYLVKRTGEKVFLECVQDMDHENMFWYRQDPGLGLRLIYFSYDVKMKEKGDIPEGYSVSREKKERFSLILESASTNQTSMYLCASKTASGRISYEQYFGPGTRLTVT.

This clonotype has more than one count but fewer than ten. The chain employs TRBV12-3 or TRBV12-4 and TRBJ1-2; TRBD1 is a possible D gene (5 bases). This CDR3 spans 15 amino acids. The ends were cut back, 3 bases at V and 8 bases at J, with 19 bases in the middle. CDR3 loop: CASSFTGTSRGGYTF. The CDR3 DNA is TGTGCCAGCAGTTTCACCGGGACCTCTCGTGGAGGCTACACCTTC.